Listed below are T cell receptor beta chains from one sample, sequenced in a study of regulatory T cells in long-lasting Graves disease. MiXCR, run by TCRdb on the multiplex PCR reads, gives a single entry per CDR3 protein. The repertoire holds approximately 540,000 distinct CDR3 sequences, with 12% as singletons. These sequences were also reported in another study, on T cells in Graves' hyperthyroidism and ophthalmopathy.

This specimen was peripheral blood mononuclear cells (PBMCs), taken at new diagnosis, from a patient treated with antithyroid drugs. All receptors derive from a woman aged 30 to 39 with Graves disease. The CDR3 runs from the conserved cysteine through the conserved F or W. A D gene is named only where the DNA matches it firmly. Clone size is given for some rows only: seen once, a few or many times, or a class if the clone is expanded.

J gene,clone size,D gene,CDR3 length,V gene,CDR3 DNA,CDR3 protein
TRBJ2-1,-,TRBD2,14,TRBV9,TGTGCCAGCAGCGTTTTAGCGGGAGTTGGTGAGCAGTTCTTC,CASSVLAGVGEQFF
TRBJ2-1,many,-,16,TRBV6-2/TRBV6-3,TGTGCCAGTTTAGCTCACACAGGGAAATCAAACAATGAGCAGTTCTTC,CASLAHTGKSNNEQFF
TRBJ2-7,-,TRBD2,14,TRBV6-9,TGTGCCAGCAGTTACTCTGGGACTATCTACGAGCAGTACTTC,CASSYSGTIYEQYF
TRBJ2-5,many,TRBD2,15,TRBV7-8,TGTGCCAGCAGCCCGACTAGCGGGAGGAGGGAGACCCAGTACTTC,CASSPTSGRRETQYF
TRBJ1-5,-,-,14,TRBV19,TGTGCCAGTAGTATAGTGGCGAGTACCCAGCCCCAGCATTTT,CASSIVASTQPQHF
TRBJ1-1,once,-,12,TRBV24-1,TGTGCCACCAGTGATTCCAGAACCGAAGCTTTCTTT,CATSDSRTEAFF
TRBJ1-5,many,-,15,TRBV6-5,TGTGCCAGCAGTTACAAAGGGACCCTGAATCAGCCCCAGCATTTT,CASSYKGTLNQPQHF
TRBJ2-1,many,-,16,TRBV19,TGTGCCAGTAGTAAGGGGCCTAGCTACTCGTACAATGAGCAGTTCTTC,CASSKGPSYSYNEQFF
TRBJ2-7,-,TRBD2,13,TRBV20-1,TGCAGTGCTACCCTAGCGGGAGGGTCCGAGCAGTACTTC,CSATLAGGSEQYF
TRBJ2-5,many,-,12,TRBV29-1,TGCAGCGTTGAGGGGGTTGAGGAGACCCAGTACTTC,CSVEGVEETQYF
TRBJ1-5,many,-,13,TRBV28,TGTGCCAGCAGAAATGAGGTCAGTCAGCCCCAGCATTTT,CASRNEVSQPQHF
TRBJ1-2,few,-,14,TRBV5-6,TGTGCCAGCAGCTACACCGACAGGCCCTATGGCTACACCTTC,CASSYTDRPYGYTF
TRBJ1-2,few,-,13,TRBV10-2,TGCGCCAGCAGCGACGGACAGAGCTATGGCTACACCTTC,CASSDGQSYGYTF
TRBJ1-5,few,-,15,TRBV4-1,TGCGCCAGCAGCCAAGAATTACGCAGGGCCCAGCCCCAGCATTTT,CASSQELRRAQPQHF
TRBJ2-1,many,-,15,TRBV11-2,TGTGCCAGCAGCTCATCCTTAGAAACCTACAATGAGCAGTTCTTC,CASSSSLETYNEQFF
TRBJ2-5,many,TRBD2,17,TRBV7-2,TGTGCCAGCAGCTTAGGGCTAGCGGGAGGAATCCAAGAGACCCAGTACTTC,CASSLGLAGGIQETQYF
TRBJ2-7,few,-,15,TRBV5-4,TGTGCCAGCAGTCTGTCGAGCTACATGGCCTACGAGCAGTACTTC,CASSLSSYMAYEQYF
TRBJ2-1,many,-,16,TRBV14,TGTGCCAGCAGCCAAGATAACGGACTTCCAATCAATGAGCAGTTCTTC,CASSQDNGLPINEQFF
TRBJ2-7,many,-,15,TRBV29-1,TGCAGCGTTGAAGACTTGGGAGGAAAAACCTACGAGCAGTACTTC,CSVEDLGGKTYEQYF
TRBJ1-6,few,TRBD1,16,TRBV7-9,TGTGCCAGCAGCTTAGGATCGACAGGGCCCAATTCACCCCTCCACTTT,CASSLGSTGPNSPLHF
TRBJ1-1,many,-,15,TRBV12-3/TRBV12-4,TGTGCCAGCAGTTTTAGCCCCCGGCGTAGCACTGAAGCTTTCTTT,CASSFSPRRSTEAFF
TRBJ1-2,many,-,13,TRBV7-9,TGTGCCAGCAGCTTAGTGTCGGCCGGGGACTACACCTTC,CASSLVSAGDYTF
TRBJ1-1,many,-,15,TRBV27,TGTGCCAGCAGTACACCGACAGGCTGGAACACTGAAGCTTTCTTT,CASSTPTGWNTEAFF
TRBJ2-3,once,TRBD2,16,TRBV7-2,TGTGCCAGCAGCTTCCTTACTAGCGGGAGGGGGGATACGCAGTATTTT,CASSFLTSGRGDTQYF
TRBJ2-1,many,TRBD2,16,TRBV2,TGTGCCAGCAGTGAAGAAGGGACTAGCGGGTCCGGTGAGCAGTTCTTC,CASSEEGTSGSGEQFF
TRBJ2-5,many,-,13,TRBV28,TGTGCCAGCAGTTTAAGACAGCAAGAGACCCAGTACTTC,CASSLRQQETQYF
TRBJ1-1,-,-,14,TRBV6-5,TGTGCCAGCAGTTACAGGGGATCAGGTACTGAAGCTTTCTTT,CASSYRGSGTEAFF